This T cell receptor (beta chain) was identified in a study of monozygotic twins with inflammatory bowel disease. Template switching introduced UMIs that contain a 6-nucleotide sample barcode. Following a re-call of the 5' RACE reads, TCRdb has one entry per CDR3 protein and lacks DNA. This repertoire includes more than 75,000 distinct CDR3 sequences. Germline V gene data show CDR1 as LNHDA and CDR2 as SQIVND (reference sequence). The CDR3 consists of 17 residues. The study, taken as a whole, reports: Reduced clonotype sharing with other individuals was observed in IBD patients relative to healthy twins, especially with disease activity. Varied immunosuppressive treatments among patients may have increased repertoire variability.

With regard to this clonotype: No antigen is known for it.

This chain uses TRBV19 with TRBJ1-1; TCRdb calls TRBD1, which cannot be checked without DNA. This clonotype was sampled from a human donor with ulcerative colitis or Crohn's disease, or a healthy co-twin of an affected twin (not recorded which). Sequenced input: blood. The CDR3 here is CASRVGQGLRMNTEAFF.